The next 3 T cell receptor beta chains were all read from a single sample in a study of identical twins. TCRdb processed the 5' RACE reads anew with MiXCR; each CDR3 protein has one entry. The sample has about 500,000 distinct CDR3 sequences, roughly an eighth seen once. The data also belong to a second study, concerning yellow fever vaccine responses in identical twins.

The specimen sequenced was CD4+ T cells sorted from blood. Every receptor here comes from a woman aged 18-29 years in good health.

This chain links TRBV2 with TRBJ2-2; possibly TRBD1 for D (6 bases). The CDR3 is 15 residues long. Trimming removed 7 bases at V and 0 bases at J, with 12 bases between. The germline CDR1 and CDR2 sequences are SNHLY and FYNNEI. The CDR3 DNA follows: TGTGCCAGCATACAGGACAGTCCGAACACCGGGGAGCTGTTTTTT. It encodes CASIQDSPNTGELFF.

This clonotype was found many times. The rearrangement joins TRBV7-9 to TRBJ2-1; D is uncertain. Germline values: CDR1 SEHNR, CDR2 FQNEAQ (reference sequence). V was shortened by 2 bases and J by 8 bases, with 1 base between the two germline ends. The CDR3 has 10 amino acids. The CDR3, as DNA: TGTGCCAGCAGCTTACATGAGCAGTTCTTC. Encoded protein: CASSLHEQFF. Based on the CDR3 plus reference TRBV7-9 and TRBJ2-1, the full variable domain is DTGVSQNPRHKITKRGQNVTFRCDPISEHNRLYWYRQTLGQGPEFLTYFQNEAQLEKSRLLSDRFSAERPKGSFSTLEIQRTEQGDSAMYLCASSLHEQFFGPGTRLTVL.

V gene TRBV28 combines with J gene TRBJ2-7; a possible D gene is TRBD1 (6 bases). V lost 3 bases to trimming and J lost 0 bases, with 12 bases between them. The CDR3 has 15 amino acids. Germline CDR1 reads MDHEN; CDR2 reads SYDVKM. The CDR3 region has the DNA TGTGCCAGCAGTTTTCGGCAGGGGTACTCCTACGAGCAGTACTTC. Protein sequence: CASSFRQGYSYEQYF.